This T cell receptor (beta chain) was sequenced during a study of CD8+CD57+ T cells in acquired aplastic anemia. As for the study in general: An average of roughly 3 ug of DNA was obtained from sorted CD4+ and CD8+ cells. On average, healthy donors gave 9 million to 11 million reads for CD4+ cells.

This clonotype was recorded a few times. Its antigen is currently unknown. It was genomic DNA that served as the template for profiling TCR beta VDJ and CDR3. One entry per CDR3 protein results from TCRdb running MiXCR on the reads. The sample records 150,000 to 200,000 distinct CDR3 sequences, about 64% being singletons. General study results and limits: Sharing between patients and controls was observed for twenty-nine CD8+ CDR3 sequences.

V was clipped by 3 bases and J by 3 bases, with 5 bases between them. Germline V gives CDR1 SEHNR, CDR2 FQNEAQ (reference sequence). The CDR3 is 12 amino acids. The V gene is TRBV7-9, the J gene TRBJ2-5; D uncertain. Source material: sorted CD4+, CD8+, or CD8+CD57+ T cells (not recorded which) from PBMCs. The sequence derives from a human donor in good health. CDR3 in amino acids: CASSLAEETQYF. The CDR3, as DNA: TGTGCCAGCAGCTTGGCAGAAGAGACCCAGTACTTC.